These 21 T cell receptor beta chains came from one sample sequenced in a study of regulatory T cells in long-lasting Graves disease. iRepertoire HTBI primers and Arm-PCR of CDR3 regions built TCR beta libraries. TCRdb recomputed calls from the multiplex PCR reads with MiXCR, one row per CDR3 protein. The table records under 450,000 distinct CDR3 sequences, about 23% of them present only once. Time point defined: persistent/refractory GD, antithyroid drugs over 5 years with positive TRAb. TCR sequences were obtained from RNA taken from PBMCs. The sample consisted of peripheral blood mononuclear cells (PBMCs), taken when the disease was refractory, from a patient treated with antithyroid drugs. The receptors derive from a woman aged 40-49 years with Graves disease.

This clonotype turned up a few times. This chain joins TRBV6-1 and TRBJ2-7, with TRBD2 matching over 10 bases. CDR1 and CDR2 (germline): MNHNS, SASEGT. The V segment lost 6 bases and the J segment 6 bases; nucleotides outside the gene matches: 8. This CDR3 comprises 14 residues. The CDR3, as DNA: TGTGCCAGCAGAGCTAGCGGGAGCATGTTCGAGCAGTACTTC. Protein: CASRASGSMFEQYF.

Remarks on this clonotype: A read error is possible here, since a much larger clone lies one base away. The CDR3 nucleotides read TGTGCCAGCGGTCGGATGAGCGGCGCCGGGGAGCTGTTTTTT. This translates into CASGRMSGAGELFF. This chain links TRBV12-3 or TRBV12-4 with TRBJ2-2; D possibly corresponds to TRBD2 (5 bases). V lost 8 bases and J lost 6, with 16 bases in between. The CDR3 runs to 14 residues.

This clonotype showed up many times. V gene TRBV28 combines with J gene TRBJ1-4; D is undetermined. The CDR3 extends over 16 amino acids. Germline CDR1 MDHEN, CDR2 SYDVKM. V lost 0 bases and J 2 bases, leaving 10 bases between the germline ends. The CDR3: CASSLWSPGTNEKLFF. CDR3 bases: TGTGCCAGCAGTTTATGGTCGCCCGGGACTAATGAAAAACTGTTTTTT.

This chain uses TRBV19 with TRBJ2-3; the D gene could be TRBD1 or TRBD2 (5 bases each). CDR1 and CDR2 (germline): LNHDA, SQIVND (reference sequence). This CDR3 has 15 residues. Trimming stripped 5 bases from V and 0 bases from J, with 12 bases between. The CDR3 DNA follows: TGTGCCAGTAGTGTCCGGGACGCCAGCACAGATACGCAGTATTTT. This translates into CASSVRDASTDTQYF.

This clonotype was detected many times. The genes are TRBV6-5 and TRBJ2-7; 9 bases map to TRBD2. The CDR3 spans 16 residues. Germline V gives CDR1 MNHEY, CDR2 SVGAGI. With 0 bases clipped from V and 5 bases from J, the junction kept 8 bases outside the gene matches. The CDR3 here is CASSYSSTSGLHEQYF. The CDR3 DNA is TGTGCCAGCAGTTACTCCTCGACTAGCGGCCTACACGAGCAGTACTTC.

This clonotype came up a few times. A read error is possible here, since a much larger clone lies one base away. The CDR3 does not end in the conserved phenylalanine or tryptophan, so this is likely a read error. J is TRBJ2-5 and V is TRBV28, with TRBD2 matching 7 bases. The CDR3 is made up of 15 amino acids. V was pared by 6 bases and J by 1 base, with 8 bases of the junction left unmatched. Germline CDR1 and CDR2: MDHEN and SYDVKM. The CDR3 coding sequence is TGTGCCAGCAGGCATTTGGGAGGGGCCCAAGAGACCCAGTACTCC. Protein: CASRHLGGAQETQYS.

A word on this clonotype: Compared with germline, one end of the junction differs, possibly owing to a read error. V is TRBV5-1 and J is TRBJ2-6, with 12 bases lining up with TRBD1. Per the germline V gene, CDR1 is SGHRS and CDR2 is YFSETQ. This CDR3 region has 16 residues. CDR3 sequence: CASSLGQGAGANVLTF. CDR3 nucleotides: TGTGCCAGCAGTTTGGGACAGGGGGCCGGGGCCAACGTCCTGACTTTC.

This clonotype turned up a few times. The CDR3 coding sequence is TGTGCCAGCAGCTTGGTAAGGGGGATTCGAAACACTGAAGCTTTCTTT. Translated: CASSLVRGIRNTEAFF. The V and J genes are TRBV5-4 and TRBJ1-1; D is perhaps TRBD1 (6 bases). Germline V gives CDR1 SGHNT, CDR2 YYREEE (reference sequence). Trimming stripped 0 bases from V and 2 bases from J, with 14 bases between. The CDR3 runs 16 residues.

The gene calls are TRBV19 and TRBJ2-1; 9 bases match TRBD1. Germline lookup yields CDR1 LNHDA and CDR2 SQIVND (reference sequence). J lost 8 bases, V lost 1 base, and 12 bases had no gene match. The CDR3 runs to 17 residues. The CDR3 protein is CASSIAQGTGIVYEQFF. CDR3 in DNA: TGTGCCAGTAGTATAGCCCAAGGGACAGGGATAGTCTATGAGCAGTTCTTC.

The chain joins TRBV12-3 or TRBV12-4 to TRBJ2-1; 7 nucleotides line up with TRBD2. This CDR3 contains 15 residues. V lost 6 bases to trimming and J lost 9 bases; unmatched junction nucleotides: 14. CDR3 amino acids: CASRGGGEKRSEQFF. In DNA form, the CDR3 reads TGTGCCAGCAGGGGGGGGGGGGAGAAGAGGAGTGAGCAGTTCTTC.

This clonotype was seen ten or more times. V usage is TRBV28 and J usage is TRBJ1-4; TRBD1 might be the D (5 bases). Deletions cut 1 base from V and 7 bases from J, with 13 bases between. The length of the CDR3 is 15 residues. CDR1 and CDR2 (germline): MDHEN, SYDVKM. The CDR3 nucleotides are TGTGCCAGCAGTTTATCGTGGGTCGGGGGTGAAAAACTGTTTTTT. The encoded protein is CASSLSWVGGEKLFF.

This clonotype was picked up one time. This may come from a read error, since a much larger clone is one base off. The chain carries TRBV6-2 or TRBV6-3 and TRBJ2-2; 9 bases align to TRBD1. The CDR3 is 16 residues long. Germline CDR1 is MNHEY and CDR2 is SVGEGT. Trimming removed 8 bases from V and 6 bases from J; junction bases left unmatched: 13. This CDR3 reads CASWSTRTGEAGELFF. The DNA of the CDR3 is TGTGCCAGCTGGTCAACCCGGACAGGGGAGGCCGGGGAGCTGTTTTTT.

This clonotype appeared a few times. This chain uses TRBV5-1 with TRBJ1-1, with 7 bases matching TRBD1. The CDR3 spans 14 residues. V trimming: 2 bases; J trimming: 5 bases; junction bases outside the gene matches: 6. Per germline, CDR1 SGHRS and CDR2 YFSETQ. The CDR3 protein is CASSFYTGATEAFF. The CDR3 DNA is TGCGCCAGCAGCTTCTATACAGGGGCGACTGAAGCTTTCTTT.

This clonotype was seen many times. V is TRBV2 and J is TRBJ1-1; D is possibly TRBD1 (6 bases). Per the germline V gene, CDR1 is SNHLY and CDR2 is FYNNEI. The length of the CDR3 is 15 residues. The germline V and J ends were trimmed by 6 bases and 7 bases, with 21 bases remaining between them. DNA for the CDR3: TGTGCCAGCAGAGGAGGGGGGTTATGGAGTCTTGAAGCTTTCTTT. It encodes CASRGGGLWSLEAFF.

Details on this clonotype: A much larger clone is a single base away; this may be a read error. The rearrangement uses TRBV12-3 or TRBV12-4 and TRBJ2-7; TRBD1 matches at 8 bases. This CDR3 is 15 amino acids long. The trim removed 4 bases at V and 0 bases at J, leaving 5 bases unmatched. The CDR3 DNA sequence: TGTGCCAGCAGTTCGAACAGGGGGAGCTCCTACGAGCAGTACTTC. This codes for CASSSNRGSSYEQYF.

This clonotype occurred many times. CDR3 bases: TGCGCCAGCAGCAAGGAAGGAGGGGGCAGTGGAACTGAAGCTTTCTTT. This encodes CASSKEGGGSGTEAFF. This chain connects TRBV5-1 to TRBJ1-1, with 7 positions matching TRBD1. The CDR3 runs 16 residues. The germline V gene encodes CDR1 SGHRS and CDR2 YFSETQ. Germline trimming cut 4 bases from V and 5 bases from J; bases unmatched to any gene: 14.

This clonotype was detected ten times or more. This rearrangement joins TRBV7-3 to TRBJ2-5; 8 nucleotides match TRBD2. Per the germline V gene, CDR1 is SGHTA and CDR2 is FQGTGA. The CDR3 covers 13 residues. V trimming: 5 bases; J trimming: 5 bases; junction bases outside the gene matches: 4. The CDR3: CASSLSGKETQYF. The DNA of the CDR3 is TGTGCCAGCAGCCTTAGCGGGAAGGAGACCCAGTACTTC.

The chain joins TRBV7-8 to TRBJ1-2; TRBD1 is a possible D gene (6 bases). This CDR3 has 14 residues. The V gene's germline CDR1 is SGHVS and CDR2 FQNEAQ. V lost 6 bases and J 1 base, leaving 12 bases between the germline ends. The CDR3 region has the DNA TGTGCCAGCAGGAGGACAGAACTTAACTATGGCTACACCTTC. Translation: CASRRTELNYGYTF.

This chain links TRBV15 with TRBJ1-5; perhaps TRBD1 as D (6 bases). Trimming removed 3 bases from V and 5 bases from J, with 11 bases in between. The CDR3 is 14 residues long. Germline V gene data show CDR1 as LNHNV and CDR2 as YYDKDF (reference sequence). CDR3 nucleotides: TGTGCCACCAGCAGTAACAGGGTAGATCAGCCCCAGCATTTT. Translating it yields CATSSNRVDQPQHF.

The chain combines TRBV12-3 or TRBV12-4 with TRBJ2-7; perhaps TRBD2 as D (6 bases). The CDR3 sequence is 14 residues long. Deletions cut 6 bases from V and 6 bases from J, with 18 bases between. Here the CDR3 DNA reads TGTGCCAGCAGCGCCCGGGGGACTCATGGCGAGCAGTACTTC. Translation gives CASSARGTHGEQYF.

The chain couples TRBV6-2 or TRBV6-3 to TRBJ2-3; D remains ambiguous. V was clipped by 2 bases and J by 1 base, with 13 bases between them. Per the germline V gene, CDR1 is MNHEY and CDR2 is SVGEGT. There are 16 residues in the CDR3. The CDR3 loop reads CASSYKSLLGTDTQYF. For the CDR3, the DNA is TGTGCCAGCAGTTACAAAAGCCTATTGGGCACAGATACGCAGTATTTT.